Sequencing of this T cell receptor beta chain was carried out in a study of molecular identifiers for immune sequencing clone quantification. Whole-study context: Four portions were sequenced after RNA from approximately 22,000 or 94,000 naive CD8 cells was split five ways in replicates. Regarding the study as a whole: More than 97% of effector molecules, versus under 1% of naive-cell molecules, belonged to clones above 20 RNA copies.

Notes on this clonotype: Its specificity is not known.

TCRdb re-derived calls from the PCR reads in MiXCR, one entry per CDR3 protein. In the table there are about 40,000 distinct CDR3 sequences, less than 20% of which are singletons. V dropped 6 bases and J dropped 5 bases, with 20 bases sitting between them. Looked up from germline, CDR1 is DFQATT and CDR2 is SNEGSKA (reference sequence). This CDR3 spans 14 amino acids. The chain links TRBV20-1 to TRBJ2-7; D is unresolved. The clonotype originates from a human donor in good health. Some libraries in this study had Jurkat cell RNA spiked in. The source material was naive CD8+ T cells from blood, with Jurkat cell RNA spiked in. Subset in this sample: FACS-sorted CD8+CD4-CCR7+CD45RA+ naive T cells. The CDR3 loop reads CSASGPAKPHEQYF. CDR3 DNA: TGCAGTGCCAGTGGGCCAGCCAAACCCCACGAGCAGTACTTC.